The 10 T cell receptor beta chains presented below share a single source sample, sequenced in a study of blood T cell repertoires in COVID-19. TCRdb keeps only in-frame clones here, not all; method: immunoSEQ multiplex PCR. This sample carries roughly 160,000 clones, approximately 90% of them seen once, and the ten largest clones take roughly 0.99%. The sample was peripheral blood. All receptors derive from a man between 18 and 29 years old with acute or convalescent COVID-19.

This clone was counted only a few times. V and J are TRBV19 and TRBJ1-1; no clear D gene. Germline CDR1 is LNHDA and CDR2 is SQIVND (reference sequence). Trimming cost V 7 bases and J 0 bases, with 3 bases left between them. The CDR3 runs to 11 residues. The CDR3 nucleotides read TGTGCCAGTATTATGAACACTGAAGCTTTCTTT. Translated, it gives CASIMNTEAFF.

For the CDR3, the DNA is TGTGCCAGCACCAAGGGGGTTGTGACCGGGGAGCTGTTTTTT. Protein sequence: CASTKGVVTGELFF. The J gene is TRBJ2-2, the V gene TRBV6-5; a possible D gene is TRBD1 (6 bases). Germline CDR1 MNHEY, CDR2 SVGAGI. V was clipped by 7 bases and J by 5 bases, with 14 bases between them. The CDR3 spans 14 residues.

This sequence joins TRBV6-2 or TRBV6-3 and TRBJ2-1; 9 bases fit TRBD1. The trim removed 6 bases at V and 9 bases at J, leaving 9 bases unmatched. The CDR3 covers 14 residues. Germline-derived CDR1 and CDR2 are MNHEY and SVGEGT. CDR3 coding DNA: TGTGCCAGCAGCAAAGGACAGGGGAGTTTTGAGCAGTTCTTC. It is translated as CASSKGQGSFEQFF.

The chain is built from TRBV30 and TRBJ1-4, with 9 nucleotides matching TRBD1. This CDR3 is 15 amino acids long. V lost 2 bases and J lost 9; bases outside the gene matches: 10. CDR1 and CDR2 from the germline V gene are GTSNPN and SVGIG (reference sequence). CDR3 protein: CAWSKGTGQRKKLFF. The CDR3 DNA reads as TGTGCCTGGAGTAAAGGGACAGGGCAAAGAAAAAAACTGTTTTTT.

The J gene is TRBJ2-5, the V gene TRBV10-1; 7 bases line up with TRBD1. Germline CDR1 WNHNN, CDR2 SYGVQD (reference sequence). V lost 6 bases and J lost 4; bases outside the gene matches: 8. The CDR3 length is 14 residues. CDR3 in amino acids: CASRCYRDRETQYF. CDR3 sequence (DNA): TGCGCCAGCAGATGTTACCGGGACAGAGAGACCCAGTACTTC.

The chain employs TRBV7-3 and TRBJ2-1; TRBD2 matches 9 bases. Germline V gene data show CDR1 as SGHTA and CDR2 as FQGTGA. The CDR3 contains 19 residues. V dropped 2 bases and J dropped 0; count of bases not matched to a gene: 11. The CDR3 nucleotides are TGTGCCAGCAGCTTAGGGTCTAGCGGGGTGGGGAGCTCCTACAATGAGCAGTTCTTC. It codes for CASSLGSSGVGSSYNEQFF.

The chain is built from TRBV6-2 or TRBV6-3 and TRBJ2-5, with D perhaps matching TRBD2 (5 bases). The germline CDR1 and CDR2 sequences are MNHEY and SVGEGT. V was clipped by 7 bases and J by 5 bases, with 20 bases between them. The CDR3 length is 15 residues. The CDR3 region is CASIPSTDYGETQYF. CDR3 DNA sequence: TGTGCCAGCATCCCCAGTACCGACTATGGGGAGACCCAGTACTTC.

This clone was observed a single time. Within the sample, other DNA sequences also encode this same CDR3. This chain uses TRBV4-1 with TRBJ1-1; 7 bases fit TRBD1. The germline gives CDR1 MGHRA, CDR2 YSYEKL. CDR3 size: 14 residues. V shed 5 bases, J shed 4 bases, and the junction held 7 bases outside the gene matches. CDR3 DNA: TGCGCCAGCAGCAGGGGTCAGGGGGGCACTGAAGCTTTCTTT. Its translation: CASSRGQGGTEAFF.

The chain couples TRBV5-5 to TRBJ2-4; a possible D gene is TRBD2 (5 bases). The V end lost 0 bases, the J end lost 0 bases, and 10 bases lay between the germline ends. Germline CDR1 and CDR2: SGHKS and YYEKEE (reference sequence). The CDR3 runs to 16 residues. This CDR3 reads CASSLGGLLAKNIQYF. For the CDR3, the DNA is TGTGCCAGCAGCTTGGGAGGGTTACTAGCCAAAAACATTCAGTACTTC. Together with reference TRBV5-5 and TRBJ2-4, the CDR3 gives the full variable domain: DAGVTQSPTHLIKTRGQQVTLRCSPISGHKSVSWYQQVLGQGPQFIFQYYEKEERGRGNFPDRFSARQFPNYSSELNVNALLLGDSALYLCASSLGGLLAKNIQYFGAGTRLSVL.

CDR3 DNA: TGCGCCAGCAGCTTGGTTTCGGTGGACTTAACTGAAGCTTTCTTT. It yields the protein CASSLVSVDLTEAFF. The chain is built from TRBV5-1 and TRBJ1-1; D call uncertain. The germline V gene has CDR1 SGHRS and CDR2 YFSETQ. V dropped 0 bases and J dropped 5 bases, with 14 bases sitting between them. CDR3 length: 15 residues. Variable domain in full (rest from reference TRBV5-1 and TRBJ1-1): KAGVTQTPRYLIKTRGQQVTLSCSPISGHRSVSWYQQTPGQGLQFLFEYFSETQRNKGNFPGRFSGRQFSNSRSEMNVSTLELGDSALYLCASSLVSVDLTEAFFGQGTRLTVV.